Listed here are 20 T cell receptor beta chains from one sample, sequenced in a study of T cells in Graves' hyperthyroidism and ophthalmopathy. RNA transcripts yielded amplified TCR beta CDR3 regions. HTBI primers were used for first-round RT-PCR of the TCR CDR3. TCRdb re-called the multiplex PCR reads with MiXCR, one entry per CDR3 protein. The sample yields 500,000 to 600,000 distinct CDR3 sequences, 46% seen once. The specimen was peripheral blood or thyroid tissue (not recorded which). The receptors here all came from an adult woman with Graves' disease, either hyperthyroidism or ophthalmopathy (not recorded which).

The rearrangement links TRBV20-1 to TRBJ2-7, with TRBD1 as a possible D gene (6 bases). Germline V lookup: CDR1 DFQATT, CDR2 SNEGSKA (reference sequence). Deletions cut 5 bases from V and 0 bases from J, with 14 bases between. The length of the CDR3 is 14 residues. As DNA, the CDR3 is TGCAGTGCTGGAAAGACAGGTCGCTCCTACGAGCAGTACTTC. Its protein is CSAGKTGRSYEQYF.

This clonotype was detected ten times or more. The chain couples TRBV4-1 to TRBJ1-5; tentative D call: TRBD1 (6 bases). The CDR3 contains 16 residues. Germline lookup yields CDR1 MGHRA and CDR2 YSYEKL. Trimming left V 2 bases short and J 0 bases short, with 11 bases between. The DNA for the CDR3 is TGCGCCAGCAGCCAAAACAGGGCCTATAGCAATCAGCCCCAGCATTTT. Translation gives CASSQNRAYSNQPQHF.

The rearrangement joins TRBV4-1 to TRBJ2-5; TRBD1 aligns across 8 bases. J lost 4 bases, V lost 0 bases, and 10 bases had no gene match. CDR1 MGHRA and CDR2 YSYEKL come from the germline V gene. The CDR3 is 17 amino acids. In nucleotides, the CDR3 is TGCGCCAGCAGCCAAGAAACAGGGGGAGCTCTCCTAGAGACCCAGTACTTC. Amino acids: CASSQETGGALLETQYF.

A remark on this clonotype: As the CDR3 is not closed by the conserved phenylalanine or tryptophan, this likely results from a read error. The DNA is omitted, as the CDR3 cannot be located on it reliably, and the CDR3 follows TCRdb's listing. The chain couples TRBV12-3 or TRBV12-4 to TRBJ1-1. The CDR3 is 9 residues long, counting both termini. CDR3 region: CASSSLLSG.

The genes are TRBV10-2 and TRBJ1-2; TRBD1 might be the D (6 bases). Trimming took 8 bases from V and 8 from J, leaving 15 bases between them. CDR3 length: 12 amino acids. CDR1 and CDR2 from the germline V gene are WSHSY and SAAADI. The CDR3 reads CASRGGAEGYTF. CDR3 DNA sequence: TGCGCCAGCCGTGGGGGCGCTGAGGGCTACACCTTC.

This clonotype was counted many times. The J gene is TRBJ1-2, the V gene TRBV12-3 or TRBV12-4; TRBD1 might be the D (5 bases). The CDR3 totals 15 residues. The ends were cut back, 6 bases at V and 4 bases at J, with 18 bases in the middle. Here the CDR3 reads CASSPLGVSAYGYTF. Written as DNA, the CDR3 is TGTGCCAGCAGCCCCCTGGGGGTCTCGGCCTATGGCTACACCTTC.

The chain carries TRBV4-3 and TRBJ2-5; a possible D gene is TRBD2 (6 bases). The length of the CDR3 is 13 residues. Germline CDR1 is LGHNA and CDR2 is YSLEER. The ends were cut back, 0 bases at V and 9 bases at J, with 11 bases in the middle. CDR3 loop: CASSQEVREPQYF. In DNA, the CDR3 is TGCGCCAGCAGCCAAGAGGTTCGGGAGCCCCAGTACTTC.

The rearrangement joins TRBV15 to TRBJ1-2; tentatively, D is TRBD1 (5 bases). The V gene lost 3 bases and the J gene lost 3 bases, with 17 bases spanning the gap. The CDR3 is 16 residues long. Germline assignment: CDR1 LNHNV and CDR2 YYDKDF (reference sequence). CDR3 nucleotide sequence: TGTGCCACCAGCAGGGTTCAGGGAGAAATCGACTATGGCTACACCTTC. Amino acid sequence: CATSRVQGEIDYGYTF. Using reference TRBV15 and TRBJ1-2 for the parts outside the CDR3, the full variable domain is DAMVIQNPRYQVTQFGKPVTLSCSQTLNHNVMYWYQQKSSQAPKLLFHYYDKDFNNEADTPDNFQSRRPNTSFCFLDIRSPGLGDTAMYLCATSRVQGEIDYGYTFGSGTRLTVV.

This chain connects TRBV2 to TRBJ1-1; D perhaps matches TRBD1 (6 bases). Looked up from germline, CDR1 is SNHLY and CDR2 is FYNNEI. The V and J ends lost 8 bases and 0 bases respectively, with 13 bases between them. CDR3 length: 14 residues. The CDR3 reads CASGQLAMNTEAFF. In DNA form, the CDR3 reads TGTGCCAGCGGACAGCTCGCTATGAACACTGAAGCTTTCTTT.

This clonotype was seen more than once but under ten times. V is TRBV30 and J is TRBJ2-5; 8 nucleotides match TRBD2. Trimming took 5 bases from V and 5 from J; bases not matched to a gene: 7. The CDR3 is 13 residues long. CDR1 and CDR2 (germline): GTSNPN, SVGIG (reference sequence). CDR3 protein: CAWGRQRGETQYF. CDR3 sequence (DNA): TGTGCCTGGGGGAGACAGCGGGGGGAGACCCAGTACTTC.

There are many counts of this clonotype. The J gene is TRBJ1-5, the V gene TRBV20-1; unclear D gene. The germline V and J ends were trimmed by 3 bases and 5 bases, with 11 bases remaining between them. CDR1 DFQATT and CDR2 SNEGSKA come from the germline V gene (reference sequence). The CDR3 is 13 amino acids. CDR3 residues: CSASVAPYQPQHF. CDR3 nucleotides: TGCAGTGCTAGTGTCGCCCCCTATCAGCCCCAGCATTTT.

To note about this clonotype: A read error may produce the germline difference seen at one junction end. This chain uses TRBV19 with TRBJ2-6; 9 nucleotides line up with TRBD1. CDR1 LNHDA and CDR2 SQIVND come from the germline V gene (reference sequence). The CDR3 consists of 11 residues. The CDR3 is CASLTGGTEAF. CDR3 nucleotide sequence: TGTGCCAGTCTGACAGGGGGGACTGAAGCTTTC. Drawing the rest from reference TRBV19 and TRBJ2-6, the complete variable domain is DGGITQSPKYLFRKEGQNVTLSCEQNLNHDAMYWYRQDPGQGLRLIYYSQIVNDFQKGDIAEGYSVSREKKESFPLTVTSAQKNPTAFYLCASLTGGTEAFGAGSRLTVL.

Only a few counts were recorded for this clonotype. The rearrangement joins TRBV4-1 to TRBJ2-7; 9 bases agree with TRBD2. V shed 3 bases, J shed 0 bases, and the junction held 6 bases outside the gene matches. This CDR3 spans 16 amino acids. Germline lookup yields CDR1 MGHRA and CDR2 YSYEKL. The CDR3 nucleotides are TGCGCCAGCAGCCAGAAGACTAGCGGAAGCTCCTACGAGCAGTACTTC. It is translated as CASSQKTSGSSYEQYF.

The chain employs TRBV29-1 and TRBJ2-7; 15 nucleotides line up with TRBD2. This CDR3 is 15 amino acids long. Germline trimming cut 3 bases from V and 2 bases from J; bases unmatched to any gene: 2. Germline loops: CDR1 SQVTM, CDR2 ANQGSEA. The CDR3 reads CSVEGLAGGPYEQYF. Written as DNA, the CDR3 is TGCAGCGTTGAGGGACTAGCGGGGGGCCCCTACGAGCAGTACTTC.

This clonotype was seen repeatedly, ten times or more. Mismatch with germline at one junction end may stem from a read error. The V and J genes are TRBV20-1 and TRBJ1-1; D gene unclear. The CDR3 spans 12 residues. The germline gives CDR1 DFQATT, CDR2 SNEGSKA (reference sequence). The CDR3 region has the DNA TGCAGTGAACTACAGAGGAACGCTGAAGCTTTCTTT. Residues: CSELQRNAEAFF.

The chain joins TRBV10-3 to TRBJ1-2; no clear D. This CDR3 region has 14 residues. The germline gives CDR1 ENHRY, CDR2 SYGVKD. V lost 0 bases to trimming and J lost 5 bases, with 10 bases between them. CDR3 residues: CAISESIGRYGYTF. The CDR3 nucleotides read TGTGCCATCAGTGAGTCAATTGGACGTTATGGCTACACCTTC.

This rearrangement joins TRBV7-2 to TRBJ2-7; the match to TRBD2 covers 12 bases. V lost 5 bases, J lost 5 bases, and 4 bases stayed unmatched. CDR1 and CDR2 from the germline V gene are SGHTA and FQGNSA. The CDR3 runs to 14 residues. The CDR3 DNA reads TGTGCCAGCAGCCGACTAGCGGGAGCAAACGAGCAGTACTTC. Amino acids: CASSRLAGANEQYF.

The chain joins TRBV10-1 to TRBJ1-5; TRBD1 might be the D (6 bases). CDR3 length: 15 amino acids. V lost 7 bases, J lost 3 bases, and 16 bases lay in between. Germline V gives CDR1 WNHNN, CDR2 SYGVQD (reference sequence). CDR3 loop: CASKATGGFNQPQHF. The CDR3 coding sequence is TGCGCCAGCAAGGCGACAGGAGGATTCAATCAGCCCCAGCATTTT.

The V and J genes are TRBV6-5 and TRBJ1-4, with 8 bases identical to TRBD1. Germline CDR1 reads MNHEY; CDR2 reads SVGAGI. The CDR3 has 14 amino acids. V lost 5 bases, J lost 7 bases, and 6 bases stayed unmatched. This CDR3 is CASSGQGPGEKLFF. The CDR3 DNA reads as TGTGCCAGCAGTGGACAGGGCCCAGGTGAAAAACTGTTTTTT.

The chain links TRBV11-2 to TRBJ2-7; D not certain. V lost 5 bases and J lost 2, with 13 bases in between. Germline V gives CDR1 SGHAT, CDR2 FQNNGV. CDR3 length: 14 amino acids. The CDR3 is CASSPGQETYEQYF. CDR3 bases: TGTGCCAGCAGCCCCGGGCAGGAGACCTACGAGCAGTACTTC. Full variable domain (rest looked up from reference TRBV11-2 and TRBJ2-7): EAGVAQSPRYKIIEKRQSVAFWCNPISGHATLYWYQQILGQGPKLLIQFQNNGVVDDSQLPKDRFSAERLKGVDSTLKIQPAKLEDSAVYLCASSPGQETYEQYFGPGTRLTVT.